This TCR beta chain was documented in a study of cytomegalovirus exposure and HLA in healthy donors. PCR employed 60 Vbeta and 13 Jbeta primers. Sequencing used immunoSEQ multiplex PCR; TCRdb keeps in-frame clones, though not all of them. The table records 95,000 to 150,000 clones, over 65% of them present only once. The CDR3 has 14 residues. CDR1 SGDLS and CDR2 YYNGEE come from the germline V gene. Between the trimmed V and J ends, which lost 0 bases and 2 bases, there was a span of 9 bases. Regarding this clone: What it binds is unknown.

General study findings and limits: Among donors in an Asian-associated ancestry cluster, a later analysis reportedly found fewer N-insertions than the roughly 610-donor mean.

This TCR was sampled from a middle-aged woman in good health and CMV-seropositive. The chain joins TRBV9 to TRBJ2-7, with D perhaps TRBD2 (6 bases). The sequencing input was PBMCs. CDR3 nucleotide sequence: TGTGCCAGCAGCGTAGTGGCGGGGACCTACGAGCAGTACTTC. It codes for CASSVVAGTYEQYF.